Below, one T cell receptor (beta chain) is given with its context. Its antigen remains unknown. The data belong to a study of T cells in Graves' hyperthyroidism and ophthalmopathy. Findings of the study overall: Most clonotypes expanded in the thyroid (above 0.001) were also present in blood.

Amplification targeted TCR beta CDR3 regions from RNA transcripts. HTBI primers were used for first-round RT-PCR of the TCR CDR3. Each CDR3 protein gets one entry after TCRdb re-called the multiplex PCR reads with MiXCR. The sample has about 660,000 distinct CDR3 sequences, about 45% seen once. Trimming stripped 1 base from V and 5 bases from J, with 11 bases between. The CDR3 runs to 13 residues. Germline V gene data show CDR1 as DFQATT and CDR2 as SNEGSKA (reference sequence). This chain connects TRBV20-1 to TRBJ1-2; D possibly corresponds to TRBD1 (5 bases). This sequence originates from an adult man with Graves' disease, either hyperthyroidism or ophthalmopathy (not recorded which). Sequenced: peripheral blood or thyroid tissue (not recorded which). The CDR3 bases are TGCAGTGCTAGAGGGGGGTCAGGTTATGGCTACACCTTC. Protein sequence: CSARGGSGYGYTF.